This is a list of T cell receptor beta chains from one sample in a study of CD8 T cells in Susac syndrome. TCRdb re-derived calls from the immunoSEQ multiplex PCR reads in MiXCR, one entry per CDR3 protein. The sample has fewer than 85,000 distinct CDR3 sequences, approximately 95% seen once. Sequenced material: CD8+ T cells from PBMCs. Every receptor here comes from a human donor with Susac syndrome. Each CDR3 is given with its conserved first and last residue. The D gene is left open where the match is weak. Only part of the rows carry a size: once, few, many, or a class if the clone is expanded.

clone_size,v_call,d_call,j_call,cdr3_nt,cdr3_aa
.,TRBV10-3,TRBD2,TRBJ2-7,TGTGCCATCGAACTAGCGGGAAGGCAGTACTTC,CAIELAGRQYF
.,TRBV27,.,TRBJ2-6,TGTGCCAGCCGCAAATCGGACTCTGGGGCCAACGTCCTGACTTTC,CASRKSDSGANVLTF
.,TRBV6-2/TRBV6-3,.,TRBJ2-1,TGTGCCAGCGGAGGCTACAATGAGCAGTTCTTC,CASGGYNEQFF
.,TRBV13,.,TRBJ2-5,TGTGCCAGCAGCTTAAGTAGCGACCAGTGGGAGACCCAGTACTTC,CASSLSSDQWETQYF
.,TRBV15,.,TRBJ1-1,TGTGCCACCAGCAGTCTGGGGGCGAACACTGAAGCTTTCTTT,CATSSLGANTEAFF
.,TRBV28,TRBD1,TRBJ2-5,TGTGCCAGCAGTCCCCGGGACAGGCAAGAGACCCAGTACTTC,CASSPRDRQETQYF
.,TRBV29-1,.,TRBJ1-1,TGCAGCGGCCAGGTTGGCCCTGAAGCTTTCTTT,CSGQVGPEAFF
.,TRBV4-2,TRBD2,TRBJ2-2,TGTGCCAGCAGCCAAGTACCCTTCTTGGCGGGAGGCCGCGTCGGGGAGCTGTTTTTT,CASSQVPFLAGGRVGELFF
.,TRBV9,.,TRBJ2-3,TGTGCCAGCAGCGCCGCCTCGGGCCCGTCTAGCACAGATACGCAGTATTTT,CASSAASGPSSTDTQYF
.,TRBV6-1,.,TRBJ2-1,TGTGCCAGCAGTGAGAGGGAGATCGCCTACAATGAGCAGTTCTTC,CASSEREIAYNEQFF
.,TRBV14,TRBD2,TRBJ2-1,TGTGCCAGCAGCCCCTTGGCGGGAGGGGACAATGAGCAGTTCTTC,CASSPLAGGDNEQFF
.,TRBV4-3,.,TRBJ2-1,TGCGCCAGCAGCCCCCGAGGGGGAGCCAATGAGCAGTTCTTC,CASSPRGGANEQFF
.,TRBV6-5,.,TRBJ2-5,TGTGCCAGCAGTTACTCGTTTTGGAGCGCGGAGACCCAGTACTTC,CASSYSFWSAETQYF
.,TRBV29-1,.,TRBJ2-2,TGCAGCGTTGTCAGGCAAAACACCGGGGAGCTGTTTTTT,CSVVRQNTGELFF
.,TRBV4-2,TRBD2,TRBJ2-7,TGTGCCAGCAGCCAAGTCCCGGGACTAGATTCCTACGAGCAGTACTTC,CASSQVPGLDSYEQYF
.,TRBV30,TRBD2,TRBJ2-1,TGTGCCTGGAGTACTGGACTAGCGCTTAGTGAGCAGTTCTTC,CAWSTGLALSEQFF
.,TRBV19,.,TRBJ1-2,TGTGCCAGTAGTATAATGCTTGCGGCGTTAGGGGACTATGGCTACACCTTC,CASSIMLAALGDYGYTF
.,TRBV13,.,TRBJ2-2,TGTGCCAGCAGCTTACAGGGTAGCGGAAACACCGGGGAGCTGTTTTTT,CASSLQGSGNTGELFF
.,TRBV12-3/TRBV12-4,TRBD2,TRBJ2-3,TGTGCCAGCAGTCACCGACTAGCGGATAGCACAGATACGCAGTATTTT,CASSHRLADSTDTQYF
once,TRBV6-2/TRBV6-3,.,TRBJ1-1,TGTGCCGCCCTGGACGGCGGGACTACTGAAGCTTTCTTT,CAALDGGTTEAFF
.,TRBV9,.,TRBJ2-1,TGTGCCAGCAGCCCCCATCGGACCATCTTCTACAATGAGCAGTTCTTC,CASSPHRTIFYNEQFF
.,TRBV2,.,TRBJ2-7,TGTGCCAGCAGTGAATATGACCCCAGAGACGAGCAGTACTTC,CASSEYDPRDEQYF
.,TRBV6-6,TRBD2,TRBJ2-3,TGTGCCAGCAGTTACCCGACTAGCGGGAGTGCAGATACGCAGTATTTT,CASSYPTSGSADTQYF
.,TRBV6-5,TRBD2,TRBJ2-1,TGTGCCAGCAGGGCCGCGGGAGTCGAGCAGTTCTTC,CASRAAGVEQFF
once,TRBV5-6,TRBD1,TRBJ2-6,TGTGCCAGCAGATTAGGACAGGGCTTTGGGGCCAACGTCCTGACTTTC,CASRLGQGFGANVLTF
once,TRBV20-1,TRBD2,TRBJ2-7,TGCAGTGCTAGAGATGTAGCGGGACTCATCTCCTACGAGCAGTACTTC,CSARDVAGLISYEQYF
.,TRBV7-8,.,TRBJ2-1,TGTGCCAGCAGCTTAGGGGTGGGAGGCAATGAGCAGTTCTTC,CASSLGVGGNEQFF
.,TRBV4-3,.,TRBJ2-7,TGCGCCAGCAGCCAAGATCGTTTCAGCCCTAACTACGAGCAGTACTTC,CASSQDRFSPNYEQYF
.,TRBV7-6,.,TRBJ2-7,TGTGCCAGCAGCTTCCAGGCGGCCTACGAGCAGTACTTC,CASSFQAAYEQYF